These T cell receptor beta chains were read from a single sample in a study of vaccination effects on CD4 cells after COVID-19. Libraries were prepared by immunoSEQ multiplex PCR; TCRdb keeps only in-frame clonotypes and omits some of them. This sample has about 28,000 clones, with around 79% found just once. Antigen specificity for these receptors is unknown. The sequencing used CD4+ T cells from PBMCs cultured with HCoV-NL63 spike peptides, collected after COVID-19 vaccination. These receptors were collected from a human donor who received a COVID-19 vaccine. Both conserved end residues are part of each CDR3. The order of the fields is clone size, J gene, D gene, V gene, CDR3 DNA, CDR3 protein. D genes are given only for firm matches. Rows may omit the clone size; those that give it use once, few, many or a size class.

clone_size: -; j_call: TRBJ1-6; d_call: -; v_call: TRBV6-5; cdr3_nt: TGTGCCAGCAGTTACTCAGGGAAAGATTCACCCCTCCACTTT; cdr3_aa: CASSYSGKDSPLHF
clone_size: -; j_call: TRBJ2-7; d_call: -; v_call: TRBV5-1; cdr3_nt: TGCGCCAGCGGCGAGACTAATAACTACGAGCAGTACTTC; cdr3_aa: CASGETNNYEQYF
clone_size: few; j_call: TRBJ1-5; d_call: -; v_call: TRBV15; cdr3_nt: TGTGCCACCAGCAGAGATTTGGGTCGGCGGTATCAGCCCCAGCATTTT; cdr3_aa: CATSRDLGRRYQPQHF
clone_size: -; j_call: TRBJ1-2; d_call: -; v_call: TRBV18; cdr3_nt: TGTGCCAGCTCACTTCGCGGATCAGACGGCTACACCTTC; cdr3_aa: CASSLRGSDGYTF
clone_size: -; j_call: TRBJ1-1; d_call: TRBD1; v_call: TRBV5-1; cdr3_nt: TGCGCCAGCAGCCCTGGGACAGGGGGGGAGACTGAAGCTTTCTTT; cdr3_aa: CASSPGTGGETEAFF
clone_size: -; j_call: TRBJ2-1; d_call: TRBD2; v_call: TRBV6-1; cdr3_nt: TGTGCCAGCAGTGAATCGGCGGGGGGGTACCGTGAGCAGTTCTTC; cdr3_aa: CASSESAGGYREQFF
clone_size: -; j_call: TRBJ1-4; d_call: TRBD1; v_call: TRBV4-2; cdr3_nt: TGTGCCAGCAGCCCGAGACAGGGTAATGAAAAACTGTTTTTT; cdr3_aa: CASSPRQGNEKLFF
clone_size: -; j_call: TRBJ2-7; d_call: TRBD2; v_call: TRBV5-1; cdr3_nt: TGCGCCAGCAGCTTTCTGACTAGCGGGGCGGCCTACGAGCAGTACTTC; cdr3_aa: CASSFLTSGAAYEQYF
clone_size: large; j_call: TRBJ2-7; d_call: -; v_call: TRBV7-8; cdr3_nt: TGTGCCAGCAGCTTAACGGAGCTAGCCAACGAGCAGTACTTC; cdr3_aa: CASSLTELANEQYF
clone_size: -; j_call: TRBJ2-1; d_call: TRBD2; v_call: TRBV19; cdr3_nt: TGTGCCAGTAGTATAAGGCTTACTAGCGGGAGGGTTCGAAATGAGCAGTTCTTC; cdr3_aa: CASSIRLTSGRVRNEQFF
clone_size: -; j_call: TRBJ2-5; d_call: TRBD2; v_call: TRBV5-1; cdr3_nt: TGCGCCAGCAGCTTGGAGATAGCGGGGGGGACCCAGTACTTC; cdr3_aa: CASSLEIAGGTQYF
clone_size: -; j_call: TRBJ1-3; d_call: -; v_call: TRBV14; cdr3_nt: TGTGCCAGCAGTCCGGGGCACTCTGGAAACACCATATATTTT; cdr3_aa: CASSPGHSGNTIYF
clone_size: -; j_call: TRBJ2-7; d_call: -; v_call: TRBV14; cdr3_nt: TGTGCCAGCAGCCTCCTTTCCAGGCGCGAGCAGTACTTC; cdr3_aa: CASSLLSRREQYF
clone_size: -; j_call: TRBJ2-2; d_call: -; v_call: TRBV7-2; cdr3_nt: TGTGCCAGCAGCTCCTTCGGACAGTGGAACACCGGGGAGCTGTTTTTT; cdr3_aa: CASSSFGQWNTGELFF
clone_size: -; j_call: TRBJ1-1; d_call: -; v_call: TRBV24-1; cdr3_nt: TGTGCCACCAGGGGGTCGAACACTGAAGCTTTCTTT; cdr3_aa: CATRGSNTEAFF
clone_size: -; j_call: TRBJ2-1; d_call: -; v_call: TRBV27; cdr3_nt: TGTGCCAGCAGTTTACGGGCTAGCTCCTACAATGAGCAGTTCTTC; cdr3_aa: CASSLRASSYNEQFF
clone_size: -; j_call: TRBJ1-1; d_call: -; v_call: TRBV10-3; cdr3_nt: TGTGCCATCAGTGAGCCAACCTTGAAGGTCGCTTTCTTT; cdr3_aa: CAISEPTLKVAFF
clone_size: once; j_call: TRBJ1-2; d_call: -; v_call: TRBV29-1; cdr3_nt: TGCAGCGCCCTACTTCCTAACTATGGCTACACCTTC; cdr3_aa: CSALLPNYGYTF
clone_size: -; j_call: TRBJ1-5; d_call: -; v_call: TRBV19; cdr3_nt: TGTGCCAGTAACCTACAGGGCAGAAATCAGCCCCAGCATTTT; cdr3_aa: CASNLQGRNQPQHF
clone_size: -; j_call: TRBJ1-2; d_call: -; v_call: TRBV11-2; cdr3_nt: TGTGCCAGCAGCTCCTCGCCGGGGGCCGCGGGGGGCTACACCTTC; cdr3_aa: CASSSSPGAAGGYTF
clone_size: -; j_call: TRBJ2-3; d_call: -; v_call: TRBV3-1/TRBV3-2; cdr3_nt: TGTGCCAGCAGCCAAGGGGGCGATACGCAGTATTTT; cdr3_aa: CASSQGGDTQYF
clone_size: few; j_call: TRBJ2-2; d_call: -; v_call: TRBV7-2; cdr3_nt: TGTGCCAGCAGCTTAGCGCCGACTGGTAACACCGGGGAGCTGTTTTTT; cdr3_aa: CASSLAPTGNTGELFF
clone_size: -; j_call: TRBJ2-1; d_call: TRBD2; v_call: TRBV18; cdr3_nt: TGTGCCAGCTCACCGGGACTAGCGGGAGATTTATTCTTC; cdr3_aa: CASSPGLAGDLFF
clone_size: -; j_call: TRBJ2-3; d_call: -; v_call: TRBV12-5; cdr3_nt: TGTGCTAGTGCCATAGGTTCCACAGATACGCAGTATTTT; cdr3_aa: CASAIGSTDTQYF